These T cell receptor beta chains were read from a single sample in a study of molecular identifiers for immune sequencing clone quantification. TCRdb used MiXCR to reprocess the PCR reads, holding one entry per CDR3 protein. Here the sample spans more than 450,000 distinct CDR3 sequences, about 26% being singletons. The sequenced sample consisted of naive CD8+ T cells from blood, with Jurkat cell RNA spiked in. These receptors originate from a human donor in good health. Some libraries in this study had Jurkat cell RNA spiked in. Both conserved end residues are part of each CDR3. A D gene is named only where the DNA matches it firmly. The size entry is marked missing in some rows and otherwise reads once, few, many or a size class.

CDR3nt: TGTGCCAGCAGCTATACCCCGGGACAAGGAGAAGCTTTCTTT
CDR3aa: CASSYTPGQGEAFF
v_gene: TRBV7-2
abundance: few
d_gene: .
j_gene: TRBJ1-1

CDR3nt: TGTGCCAGCAAAGTCTTCCACCGGGACAGGGGATCCGGGGAGCTGTTTTTT
CDR3aa: CASKVFHRDRGSGELFF
v_gene: TRBV19
abundance: .
d_gene: TRBD1
j_gene: TRBJ2-2

CDR3nt: TGTGCCAGCAGCCGGACCGGACAGGCTGAAGCTTTCTTT
CDR3aa: CASSRTGQAEAFF
v_gene: TRBV7-9
abundance: many
d_gene: TRBD1
j_gene: TRBJ1-1

CDR3nt: TGCAGCGTTGAAGATGAAGGGGTGCTAGATACGCAGTATTTT
CDR3aa: CSVEDEGVLDTQYF
v_gene: TRBV29-1
abundance: many
d_gene: .
j_gene: TRBJ2-3

CDR3nt: TGCAGTGCTAGAGAGAGTTCAGACAATGAGCAGTTCTTC
CDR3aa: CSARESSDNEQFF
v_gene: TRBV20-1
abundance: .
d_gene: .
j_gene: TRBJ2-1

CDR3nt: TGTGCCACCGCCCGACAGACCGGGGAGCTGTTTTTT
CDR3aa: CATARQTGELFF
v_gene: TRBV24-1
abundance: .
d_gene: .
j_gene: TRBJ2-2

CDR3nt: TGCGCCAGCAGCCAAGATCCTAGCGGGTTCACAGATACGCAGTATTTT
CDR3aa: CASSQDPSGFTDTQYF
v_gene: TRBV4-1
abundance: many
d_gene: TRBD2
j_gene: TRBJ2-3

CDR3nt: TGTGCCAGCAGCTGGTCAGGGGGAGCGGCATACGAGCAGTACTTC
CDR3aa: CASSWSGGAAYEQYF
v_gene: TRBV5-4
abundance: few
d_gene: TRBD1
j_gene: TRBJ2-7

CDR3nt: TGTGCCTGGAGTGTTGCCGGTTTCGAGCAGTACTTC
CDR3aa: CAWSVAGFEQYF
v_gene: TRBV30
abundance: many
d_gene: .
j_gene: TRBJ2-7

CDR3nt: TGTGCCAGCAATAACTACAATGAGCAGTTCTTC
CDR3aa: CASNNYNEQFF
v_gene: TRBV7-2
abundance: .
d_gene: .
j_gene: TRBJ2-1

CDR3nt: TGTGCCAGCAGCCAAGCGTACAGCCCATTCTATGGCTACACCTTC
CDR3aa: CASSQAYSPFYGYTF
v_gene: TRBV7-9
abundance: many
d_gene: .
j_gene: TRBJ1-2

CDR3nt: TGTGCCAGCAGCCCCGACGAACAGACTTCCTATAATTCACCCCTCCACTTT
CDR3aa: CASSPDEQTSYNSPLHF
v_gene: TRBV11-2
abundance: .
d_gene: .
j_gene: TRBJ1-6

CDR3nt: TGCAGCGTTGTAAGGGGAAACGAGCAGTACTTC
CDR3aa: CSVVRGNEQYF
v_gene: TRBV29-1
abundance: .
d_gene: .
j_gene: TRBJ2-7